A selection of T cell receptor beta chains follows, all from one sample in a study of cytomegalovirus exposure and HLA in healthy donors. Assay used: immunoSEQ multiplex PCR; TCRdb lists only in-frame clones, some missing. The sample shows some 110,000 clones, just under 80% of them seen only once. The sequenced sample consisted of PBMCs. All receptors derive from a male donor in good health and CMV-seronegative. Both conserved end residues are part of each CDR3.

>14|TRBV5-1|TRBJ1-2
CASSPDPSAYGYTF
>14|TRBV10-3|TRBJ1-1
CAISTAPTASEAFF
>17|TRBV7-7|TRBJ1-5
CASSFIRGLRRNQPQHF
>15|TRBV4-3|TRBJ1-5
CASSPGTGSNQPQHF
>14|TRBV19|TRBJ1-1
CASSSTRTDTEAFF
>18|TRBV11-3|TRBJ2-5
CASSPGTSGRWDQETQYF
>14|TRBV29-1|TRBJ2-5
CSVSWDRLVETQYF
>14|TRBV10-3|TRBJ1-5
CAISLGEDNQPQHF
>15|TRBV18|TRBJ2-1
CASSQTSGSEDEQFF
>13|TRBV9|TRBJ2-4
CASSSRTVNIQYF